Detailed here is one T cell receptor (beta chain). Generated by immunoSEQ multiplex PCR, the TCRdb table keeps only in-frame clones and is missing some. Of around 100,000 clones listed, approximately 95% are singletons. The trim removed 6 bases at V and 1 base at J, leaving 12 bases unmatched. The CDR3 is 16 amino acids. Germline CDR1 reads MDHEN; CDR2 reads SYDVKM. The data are from a study of OX40 agonist ivuxolimab in advanced cancers. Study summary: Patients were given ivuxolimab, an antibody that agonizes OX40 (CD134). Each dose-escalation patient presented with hepatocellular carcinoma, melanoma, renal cell or head and neck cancer.

Sequencing was performed on CD4+ or CD8+ T cells sorted from blood, taken in a trial of the OX40 agonist ivuxolimab. This clonotype was obtained from an adult with an advanced solid tumor such as melanoma, head and neck, liver or kidney cancer. The rearrangement uses TRBV28 and TRBJ2-7; 7 nucleotides line up with TRBD1. The CDR3 loop reads CASSRRDRLDSYEQYF. Here the CDR3 DNA reads TGTGCCAGCAGCCGACGGGACAGACTCGATTCCTACGAGCAGTACTTC.